This T cell receptor beta chain is from a study of blood T cell repertoires in COVID-19. Study details: Samples representing acute and convalescent COVID-19 were sourced from the United States, Italy and Spain. The analysed material was cDNA or gDNA that came from T cells, B-cell-depleted T cells, or PBMCs.

To note about this clone: Other DNA sequences in this specimen translate into the identical CDR3.

V shed 4 bases, J shed 5 bases, and the junction held 5 bases outside the gene matches. The CDR3 length is 14 residues. Germline V gives CDR1 LGHDT, CDR2 YNNKEL (reference sequence). Authors' data handling: Estimates of nucleated cell counts were drawn from the amplification of reference gene primers. The repertoire was sequenced with immunoSEQ multiplex PCR; TCRdb's copy has only in-frame clones and lacks some. V and J calls and clone size follow that table, whereas D and trimming were derived from the DNA. The table includes around 260,000 clones, over 70% detected once. Sequenced material: peripheral blood. This TCR was recovered from a woman in her thirties or forties who had recovered from COVID-19. V gene TRBV3-1 (or the pseudogene TRBV3-2) combines with J gene TRBJ1-2, with 9 positions matching TRBD1. The CDR3 sequence: CASSPTGGTYGYTF. The CDR3, as DNA: TGTGCCAGCAGCCCGACAGGGGGGACATATGGCTACACCTTC.